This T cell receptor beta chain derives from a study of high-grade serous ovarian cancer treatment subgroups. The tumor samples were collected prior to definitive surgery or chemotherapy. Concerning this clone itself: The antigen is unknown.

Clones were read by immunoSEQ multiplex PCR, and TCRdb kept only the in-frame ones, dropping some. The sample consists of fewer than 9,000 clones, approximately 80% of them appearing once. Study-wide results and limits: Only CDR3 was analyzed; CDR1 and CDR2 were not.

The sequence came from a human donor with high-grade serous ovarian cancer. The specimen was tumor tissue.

This chain's CDR3 is CASSVAGGLGGETQYF. CDR3 nucleotides: TGTGCCAGCAGCGTGGCCGGAGGCTTAGGGGGGGAGACCCAGTACTTC. The V and J genes are TRBV9 and TRBJ2-5, with D perhaps matching TRBD1 or TRBD2 (6 bases each). V lost 2 bases and J 5 bases, leaving 19 bases between the germline ends. This CDR3 is 16 amino acids long. Germline V gene sequence: CDR1 SGDLS, CDR2 YYNGEE.